The 30 T cell receptor beta chains reported below all come from one sample, sequenced in a study of shared clonotypes between healthy human individuals. Clones were read by immunoSEQ multiplex PCR, and TCRdb kept only the in-frame ones, dropping some. Here the sample spans approximately 1,500,000 clones, approximately 98% being singletons. The sample consisted of naive CD4+ T cells sorted from blood. Subset specified: CD45RA+ positively selected. The origin of the receptors is a man aged 25 to 40 in good health.

This clone appeared once. The genes are TRBV11-2 and TRBJ2-4, with no clear D. Germline CDR1 and CDR2: SGHAT and FQNNGV. The V and J ends lost 3 bases and 0 bases respectively, with 3 bases between them. There are 13 residues in the CDR3. The CDR3 is CASSFLAKNIQYF. In DNA, the CDR3 is TGTGCCAGCAGCTTTCTAGCCAAAAACATTCAGTACTTC.

V is TRBV5-4 and J is TRBJ2-5, with D hard to call. This CDR3 is built from 13 residues. Germline lookup yields CDR1 SGHNT and CDR2 YYREEE (reference sequence). V gave up 2 bases and J gave up 2 bases, with 7 bases separating them. The CDR3 spells CASSFGDQETQYF. CDR3 coding DNA: TGTGCCAGCAGCTTTGGGGATCAAGAGACCCAGTACTTC.

The CDR3, as DNA: TGTGCCAGCAGGCGGGGGGGTTTAAGCTACACCTTC. It codes for CASRRGGLSYTF. V usage is TRBV28 and J usage is TRBJ1-2; D is perhaps TRBD1 (5 bases). Germline V gives CDR1 MDHEN, CDR2 SYDVKM. The CDR3 sequence is 12 residues long. Between the trimmed V and J ends, which lost 6 bases and 9 bases, there was a span of 14 bases.

The chain joins TRBV7-6 to TRBJ2-7; 7 bases fit TRBD2. This CDR3 spans 17 amino acids. The germline V gene has CDR1 SGHVS and CDR2 FNYEAQ. V lost 5 bases to trimming and J lost 3 bases; unmatched junction nucleotides: 16. The CDR3 sequence: CASSLAGSGGQLYEQYF. In DNA, the CDR3 is TGTGCCAGCAGCCTCGCAGGGTCGGGGGGTCAGCTCTACGAGCAGTACTTC.

Only one count was recorded for this clone. This chain connects TRBV7-9 to TRBJ1-4; D uncertain. From germline, CDR1 is SEHNR and CDR2 FQNEAQ (reference sequence). The V gene lost 5 bases and the J gene lost 5 bases, with 15 bases spanning the gap. The CDR3 totals 15 residues. CDR3 protein: CASSIRAAQNEKLFF. The DNA of the CDR3 is TGTGCCAGCAGCATCCGGGCCGCACAGAATGAAAAACTGTTTTTT.

In DNA, the CDR3 is TGCGCCAGCAGCCAGATATCTAGCGGGCCCTGGGGCGAGCAGTACTTC. This sequence encodes CASSQISSGPWGEQYF. The rearrangement joins TRBV4-3 to TRBJ2-7, with 8 bases lining up with TRBD2. J was trimmed by 6 bases and V by 3 bases; bases with no gene match: 13. Germline CDR1 and CDR2: LGHNA and YSLEER. CDR3 size: 16 residues.

This chain connects TRBV10-3 to TRBJ2-7; TRBD2 matches 12 bases. V was clipped by 4 bases and J by 1 base; unmatched bases: 2. CDR3 length: 15 residues. Germline V gives CDR1 ENHRY, CDR2 SYGVKD. CDR3 DNA: TGTGCCATCAGTGCGGGGACTAGCGGGTCCTACGAGCAGTACTTC. Translating gives CAISAGTSGSYEQYF.

J is TRBJ2-5 and V is TRBV2; D may be TRBD2 (6 bases). Germline V gene lookup returns CDR1 SNHLY and CDR2 FYNNEI. CDR3 length: 12 residues. Trimming removed 6 bases at V and 4 bases at J, with 9 bases between. In nucleotides, the CDR3 is TGTGCCAGCAGGGGGGACTCAGAGACCCAGTACTTC. The encoded protein is CASRGDSETQYF.

The chain has TRBV6-5 and TRBJ2-1; possibly TRBD2 for D (5 bases). Germline CDR1 and CDR2: MNHEY and SVGAGI. V dropped 2 bases and J dropped 9 bases, with 14 bases sitting between them. The CDR3 runs 14 residues. The CDR3: CASSYTSGSGEQFF. In DNA form, the CDR3 reads TGTGCCAGCAGTTACACGTCGGGATCAGGTGAGCAGTTCTTC.

The chain couples TRBV5-6 to TRBJ1-4, with D possibly TRBD1 on 5 matching bases. The CDR3 runs 13 residues. The ends were cut back, 1 base at V and 7 bases at J, with 8 bases in the middle. Germline V gene lookup returns CDR1 SGHDT and CDR2 YYEEEE. The CDR3 DNA reads as TGTGCCAGCAGCTTGTTCAGGGCTGAAAAACTGTTTTTT. Translating gives CASSLFRAEKLFF.

The V and J genes are TRBV18 and TRBJ2-3; 10 positions agree with TRBD2. The CDR3 totals 15 residues. Germline V gene lookup returns CDR1 KGHSH and CDR2 LQKENI. V lost 8 bases and J lost 2; bases outside the gene matches: 7. In DNA, the CDR3 is TGTGCCAGCGCCCGGACTAGCGGATACACAGATACGCAGTATTTT. It translates to CASARTSGYTDTQYF.

The chain recombines TRBV19 with TRBJ1-3; D gene ambiguous. The V end was cut by 11 bases, the J end by 0 bases, with 14 bases between. The CDR3 has 14 residues. In germline, CDR1 is LNHDA, CDR2 SQIVND (reference sequence). The CDR3 bases are TGTGCCTCGACACAGATCTACTCTGGAAACACCATATATTTT. Translated, it gives CASTQIYSGNTIYF.

The rearrangement joins TRBV5-1 to TRBJ1-1; D gene unclear. Germline assignment: CDR1 SGHRS and CDR2 YFSETQ. Trimming took off 5 bases at V and 8 bases at J, with 16 bases between the two ends. The CDR3 is 13 amino acids. The CDR3 nucleotides read TGCGCCAGCAGACGTTCGGGTCCTTCCGAAGCTTTCTTT. Translating gives CASRRSGPSEAFF. The whole variable domain, filled in from reference TRBV5-1 and TRBJ1-1, reads KAGVTQTPRYLIKTRGQQVTLSCSPISGHRSVSWYQQTPGQGLQFLFEYFSETQRNKGNFPGRFSGRQFSNSRSEMNVSTLELGDSALYLCASRRSGPSEAFFGQGTRLTVV.

DNA of the CDR3: TGCGCCAGCAGCTCCGGCTCGGGCAGAAACACTGAAGCTTTCTTT. It translates to CASSSGSGRNTEAFF. The rearrangement links TRBV5-1 to TRBJ1-1, with D unclear. V was cut by 3 bases and J by 2 bases, with 14 bases left in between. The CDR3 is made up of 15 amino acids. In germline, CDR1 is SGHRS, CDR2 YFSETQ.

V usage is TRBV5-1 and J usage is TRBJ2-1; 8 bases are a match to TRBD1. Trimming cost V 3 bases and J 7 bases; bases outside gene matches: 21. Germline CDR1 reads SGHRS; CDR2 reads YFSETQ. The CDR3 sequence is 19 residues long. CDR3 loop: CASSYGRTVAGGLWNEQFF. In DNA form, the CDR3 reads TGCGCCAGCAGCTACGGTCGGACGGTGGCAGGGGGCCTTTGGAATGAGCAGTTCTTC.

The chain has TRBV28 and TRBJ1-5; TRBD1 matches 8 bases. V was clipped by 6 bases and J by 0 bases; unmatched bases: 4. Per germline, CDR1 MDHEN and CDR2 SYDVKM. CDR3 length: 15 amino acids. In nucleotides, the CDR3 is TGTGCCAGCAGGGGGACAGGCCATAGCAATCAGCCCCAGCATTTT. Translation gives CASRGTGHSNQPQHF. Combining the CDR3 with reference TRBV28 and TRBJ1-5 gives the whole variable domain DVKVTQSSRYLVKRTGEKVFLECVQDMDHENMFWYRQDPGLGLRLIYFSYDVKMKEKGDIPEGYSVSREKKERFSLILESASTNQTSMYLCASRGTGHSNQPQHFGDGTRLSIL.

As to this clone: This same CDR3 is encoded by further DNA sequences in the sample. This chain links TRBV9 with TRBJ1-3; D not certain. The CDR3 extends over 14 amino acids. V was shortened by 3 bases and J by 0 bases, with 7 bases between the two germline ends. From germline, CDR1 is SGDLS and CDR2 YYNGEE. The CDR3 reads CASSAQSSGNTIYF. The CDR3 DNA reads TGTGCCAGCAGCGCGCAGAGCTCTGGAAACACCATATATTTT.

The chain joins TRBV18 to TRBJ2-1, with 9 bases matching TRBD1. V gave up 3 bases and J gave up 8 bases; unmatched junction bases: 8. The CDR3 spans 15 residues. CDR1 is KGHSH and CDR2 is LQKENI in the germline V gene. The CDR3 here is CASSPKGQGTHEQFF. DNA for the CDR3: TGTGCCAGCTCACCGAAGGGACAGGGTACCCATGAGCAGTTCTTC.

The chain employs TRBV19 and TRBJ2-3, with D unclear. The V gene's germline CDR1 is LNHDA and CDR2 SQIVND (reference sequence). With 5 bases removed from V and 1 base from J, the gap between germline ends came to 4 bases. The CDR3 is 12 residues long. The CDR3 nucleotides read TGTGCCAGTAGTCCCCGCACAGATACGCAGTATTTT. Amino acids: CASSPRTDTQYF.

The chain recombines TRBV29-1 with TRBJ2-7, with 13 bases fitting TRBD2. The CDR3 is 14 amino acids. CDR1 and CDR2 (germline): SQVTM, ANQGSEA. J lost 6 bases, V lost 3 bases, and 5 bases had no gene match. DNA of the CDR3: TGCAGCGTTGAGCCGGGACTAGCGGGACGCGAGCAGTACTTC. It translates to CSVEPGLAGREQYF.

This clone showed up just once. Other DNA sequences from this sample encode an identical CDR3 as well. This chain links TRBV5-1 with TRBJ2-1; D might be TRBD1 (6 bases). The CDR3 contains 13 residues. The ends were cut back, 3 bases at V and 4 bases at J, with 8 bases in the middle. CDR1 is SGHRS, CDR2 YFSETQ, per germline. This CDR3 reads CASSYGQYNEQFF. In DNA, the CDR3 is TGCGCCAGCAGCTACGGACAGTACAATGAGCAGTTCTTC. The full variable domain, its missing parts supplied by reference TRBV5-1 and TRBJ2-1, is KAGVTQTPRYLIKTRGQQVTLSCSPISGHRSVSWYQQTPGQGLQFLFEYFSETQRNKGNFPGRFSGRQFSNSRSEMNVSTLELGDSALYLCASSYGQYNEQFFGPGTRLTVL.

This chain links TRBV27 with TRBJ1-2; TRBD1 matches at 11 bases. Trimming took 6 bases from V and 8 from J; bases not matched to a gene: 11. Germline CDR1 reads MNHEY; CDR2 reads SMNVEV (reference sequence). The CDR3 consists of 15 residues. The CDR3 spells CASSRGQGASRGYTF. The CDR3 nucleotides are TGTGCCAGCAGCCGAGGACAGGGGGCATCGCGAGGCTACACCTTC.

This rearrangement joins TRBV2 to TRBJ2-3, with D possibly matching TRBD2 (5 bases). The CDR3 runs to 14 residues. Germline assignment: CDR1 SNHLY and CDR2 FYNNEI. Trimming cost V 1 base and J 6 bases, with 11 bases left between them. CDR3 nucleotide sequence: TGTGCCAGCAGTGAAGGAGGGAAACAGGATACGCAGTATTTT. Translated: CASSEGGKQDTQYF.

The chain recombines TRBV5-4 with TRBJ2-5; D not certain. This CDR3 spans 16 amino acids. V lost 0 bases to trimming and J lost 1 base, with 13 bases between them. Per the germline V gene, CDR1 is SGHNT and CDR2 is YYREEE (reference sequence). As DNA, the CDR3 is TGTGCCAGCAGCTTGGATGTTCAGGCAGTCCAAGAGACCCAGTACTTC. Encoded protein: CASSLDVQAVQETQYF.

The rearrangement uses TRBV29-1 and TRBJ2-7; the D gene is possibly TRBD2 (5 bases). The CDR3 totals 13 residues. Trimming removed 0 bases from V and 6 bases from J, with 12 bases in between. Germline loops: CDR1 SQVTM, CDR2 ANQGSEA. CDR3 nucleotide sequence: TGCAGCGTTGAAGATCCTTTTCGGGGCGAGCAGTACTTC. Its translation is CSVEDPFRGEQYF.

This clone was detected once. V is TRBV5-4 and J is TRBJ1-1; a possible D gene is TRBD1 (5 bases). Germline CDR1 SGHNT, CDR2 YYREEE (reference sequence). V was cut by 0 bases and J by 10 bases, with 13 bases left in between. The CDR3 contains 13 residues. The CDR3 region is CASSLGGAVVAFF. CDR3 nucleotide sequence: TGTGCCAGCAGCTTGGGCGGGGCGGTAGTAGCTTTCTTT.

The chain carries TRBV15 and TRBJ2-3; 7 nucleotides align to TRBD2. Germline CDR1 reads LNHNV; CDR2 reads YYDKDF (reference sequence). The CDR3 length is 16 residues. J gave up 4 bases and V 0 bases, and 7 bases lay outside the gene matches. This CDR3 is CATSREAAGVADTQYF. The CDR3 DNA is TGTGCCACCAGCAGAGAGGCGGCGGGAGTAGCAGATACGCAGTATTTT.

The genes are TRBV5-6 and TRBJ2-2; D gene ambiguous. V lost 0 bases and J 1 base, leaving 10 bases between the germline ends. CDR1 is SGHDT, CDR2 YYEEEE, per germline. The length of the CDR3 is 16 residues. CDR3 sequence: CASSLAPSKNTGELFF. The CDR3 region has the DNA TGTGCCAGCAGCTTGGCCCCCTCCAAGAACACCGGGGAGCTGTTTTTT.

This clone has only a few counts. Other DNA sequences in the sample encode the same CDR3. This chain joins TRBV9 and TRBJ2-2; no clear D. The germline CDR1 and CDR2 sequences are SGDLS and YYNGEE. The CDR3 runs 14 residues. Trimming removed 0 bases at V and 1 base at J, with 4 bases between. CDR3 residues: CASSVGGNTGELFF. As DNA, the CDR3 is TGTGCCAGCAGCGTAGGGGGGAACACCGGGGAGCTGTTTTTT.

The gene calls are TRBV7-9 and TRBJ2-2; 11 nucleotides line up with TRBD2. Germline CDR1 SEHNR, CDR2 FQNEAQ (reference sequence). This CDR3 has 16 residues. V trimming: 6 bases; J trimming: 0 bases; junction bases outside the gene matches: 3. CDR3 amino acids: CASRGTSGANTGELFF. The CDR3 DNA reads TGTGCCAGCAGGGGGACTAGCGGAGCGAACACCGGGGAGCTGTTTTTT. The full variable domain, in which reference TRBV7-9 and TRBJ2-2 provide the parts outside the CDR3, is DTGVSQNPRHKITKRGQNVTFRCDPISEHNRLYWYRQTLGQGPEFLTYFQNEAQLEKSRLLSDRFSAERPKGSFSTLEIQRTEQGDSAMYLCASRGTSGANTGELFFGEGSRLTVL.